The entry below describes one TCR beta chain. Its specificity is not known. Memory CD4+ cells were defined as CD4+CD45RO+CD25-. Full-length variable regions came from constant-region reverse primers plus semi-nested Nested Universal Primer A PCR. MiXCR, run by TCRdb on the 5' RACE reads, gives a single entry per CDR3 protein. This table holds 45,000 to 70,000 distinct CDR3 sequences, roughly 28% found once. From germline, CDR1 is SGHRS and CDR2 YFSETQ. The V gene end was trimmed by 7 bases and the J gene end by 8 bases; junction bases not matched to a gene: 15. CDR3 length: 15 amino acids. Study-wide results and limits: Whole repertoires were not studied in the larger cohort, only one V-J beta rearrangement. In terms of TCR gene usage, tumor memory CD4+ T cells clustered together with blood and lymph node memory CD4+ cells, as well as with lymph node naive CD4+ cells.

The V gene is TRBV5-1, the J gene TRBJ1-2; TRBD1 matches 9 bases. The sample taken for sequencing was tumor-infiltrating memory CD4+ T cells sorted from the breast tumor. Documented subset: memory CD4+ T cells, CD4+CD45RO+CD25-. The TCR comes from a female donor with breast cancer. This CDR3 reads CASEGEGTGIGGYTF. In DNA form, the CDR3 reads TGCGCCAGCGAAGGGGAAGGGACAGGGATTGGCGGCTACACCTTC.